Sequencing of this T cell receptor beta chain was carried out in a study of CD4 T cells in relation to SARS-CoV-2 and coronaviruses (dated by TCRdb to 2020 to 2022). Turning to the overall study: In the ViraFEST assay, PBMCs were grown with antigen for around nine days, and TCR beta CDR3s were then sequenced to identify antigen-specific clonal expansions. An HIV-1 Nef peptide pool or a no-peptide culture served as the negative reference condition. Shared crossreactive spike epitopes were mapped to their HLA restriction using patient-derived lymphoblastoid cell lines. Memory CD4+ T cell crossreactivity between SARS-CoV-2 and common cold coronavirus spike proteins was assessed at the TCR clonotype level in the study. The Adaptive Biotechnologies TCR-sequencing kit was used to sequence samples from three pre-COVID donors and the naive versus memory experiments, while other data came from Illumina-based sequencing. Expansion assays from other donors in the study were sequenced with a different, Illumina-based TCR-beta assay.

The receptor library was made with the immunoSEQ multiplex PCR assay. In the paper's pipeline: During preprocessing, nonproductive sequences were discarded, as were any CDR3s that did not begin with C, did not end with F or W, or were shorter than 7 amino acids. The MANAFEST web app identified antigen-specific clonotypes based on expansion compared with the reference and other culture wells. To be counted as positive, a clone had to show significant expansion compared with the reference culture, at an FDR below 0.05, in 2 of 3 replicate wells. To be called positive, a clone also had to show significant expansion compared with every other tandem well and an odds ratio greater than 5. After three terminal residues were trimmed from each end, CDR3 homology was quantified as pairwise Levenshtein distance using the stringdist R package. TCRdb took over this immuneACCESS table, retaining in-frame rearrangements with V and J assigned. Such tables are incomplete; in checked studies, under half of the missing clones stem from an unresolved V gene, and the remainder is unexplained. V and J calls and clone size are given by that table; D and trimming were obtained from the DNA. In this sample the table shows roughly 10,000 clones, approximately 69% of which occur a single time. Clones ranked in the top ten supply over 15% of the sample.

A note on this clone: Its antigen target is currently unknown. There are no base qualities to consult, and no much larger clone falls within one base.

Points the paper makes about the study in general: Because the crossreactivity analysis focused on spike protein, crossreactivity against other viral proteins was not assessed. Compared with monoreactive clones, crossreactive clones had significantly weaker SARS-CoV-2-driven expansion, a result consistent with antigenic imprinting. Pre-pandemic and post-infection samples were not both contributed by any donor, so tracing of the source of pre-existing responses was limited. Small numbers of patients and of tested TCRs were a limitation of the study. Memory CD4+ clonotypes crossrecognizing SARS-CoV-2 and at least one common cold coronavirus spike were found in 55% to 75% of donors.

CD4+ T cells from unexposed donors were collected before the COVID-19 pandemic (2011-2018). After about 9 days of culture, CD4+ T cells were isolated with the EasySep CD4+ T cell isolation kit. As cell number allowed, CD4+ T cells from unexposed donors were tested for reactivity to SARS-CoV-2 S and N and to four common cold coronavirus spike pools. Each well held 2 million or so PBMCs cultured in IMDM containing around 5% human AB serum and approximately 9.3 IU/ml IL-2. Half of the culture medium was replaced with fresh IL-2-containing medium on days 3 and 7. In general, every peptide culture condition was set up in three replicate wells. Leukapheresis product for the unexposed donors was bought commercially. PBMCs were isolated from leukapheresis product or whole blood by Ficoll-Paque PLUS gradient centrifugation. PBMCs were either cryopreserved at -140 degrees C or used fresh in the expansion assay. The QIAamp Micro DNA Kit was used to extract genomic DNA from the CD4+ T cells.

CDR1 and CDR2 (SGHRS, YFSETQ) derive from the germline V gene. A distance of 17 bases separates the germline ends of V and J, which lose 4 bases and 1 base respectively. The CDR3 runs 16 residues from the cysteine to the phenylalanine. The CDR3 DNA has 48 bases and is translated from base 1. This chain joins TRBV5-1 to TRBJ2-5, with the D call perhaps TRBD1 or TRBD2, each one matching 5 bases. This TCR derives from a human donor in good health. The specimen sequenced was CD4+ T cells from PBMCs, cultured in vitro. CDR3 loop: CASSPRGYGGQETQYF. At the DNA level, the sequence is TGCGCCAGCAGCCCGAGGGGTTATGGGGGCCAAGAGACCCAGTACTTC.